This T cell receptor beta chain was obtained from a study of T cell responses to AZD1222 COVID-19 vaccine. Libraries were prepared by immunoSEQ multiplex PCR; TCRdb keeps only in-frame clonotypes and omits some of them. The data contain some 97,000 clones, approximately 87% of them singletons. Study outcomes and limitations: Researchers report vaccine-associated CD4 TCRs spanning spike, with dominance at 160-218 and 743-854. Every sample of the repertoires postdated the peak T cell response. Baseline antibody screening turned up just six or seven seropositive AZD1222 recipients. Regions left unmutated in variants are reportedly the target of nearly half of spike-specific TCRs.

With regard to this clone: Its matching antigen is unknown.

The V gene end was trimmed by 3 bases and the J gene end by 10 bases; junction bases not matched to a gene: 3. The germline V gene encodes CDR1 KGHSH and CDR2 LQKENI. There are 12 residues in the CDR3. The TCR was taken from an adult in good health. The sample here was peripheral blood, taken on day 0 of AZD1222 vaccination. The rearrangement links TRBV18 to TRBJ2-3; 8 bases match TRBD1. The CDR3 loop reads CASSPDRDSQYF. As DNA, the CDR3 is TGTGCCAGCTCACCGGACAGGGATTCGCAGTATTTT.